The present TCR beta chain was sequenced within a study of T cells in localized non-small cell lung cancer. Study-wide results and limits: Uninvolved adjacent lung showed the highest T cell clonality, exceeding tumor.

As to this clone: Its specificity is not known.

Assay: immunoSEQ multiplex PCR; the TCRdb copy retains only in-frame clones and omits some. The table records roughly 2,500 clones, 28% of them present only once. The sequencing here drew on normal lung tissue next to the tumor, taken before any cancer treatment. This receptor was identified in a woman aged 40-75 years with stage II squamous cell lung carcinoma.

Written as DNA, the CDR3 is TGTGCCAGCAGCCGCGATTACAGGGTTTCCGGAAACACCATATATTTT. Protein: CASSRDYRVSGNTIYF. This chain joins TRBV14 and TRBJ1-3; possibly TRBD1 for D (6 bases). Germline V gives CDR1 SGHDN, CDR2 FVKESK. CDR3 length: 16 amino acids. The V end lost 4 bases, the J end lost 4 bases, and 17 bases lay between the germline ends.